The 15 T cell receptor beta chains presented below share a single source sample, sequenced in a study of shared clonotypes between healthy human individuals. TCRdb's copy holds only in-frame clones and misses some; the assay was immunoSEQ multiplex PCR. The repertoire holds roughly 1.5 million clones, with approximately 98% as singletons. Material: naive CD4+ T cells sorted from blood. Sample subset: CD45RA+ positively selected. Receptors were obtained from a man aged 25 to 40 in good health.

The J gene is TRBJ2-2, the V gene TRBV5-1; 9 bases fit TRBD2. This CDR3 is 14 amino acids long. V shed 2 bases, J shed 8 bases, and the junction held 4 bases outside the gene matches. Germline values: CDR1 SGHRS, CDR2 YFSETQ. The CDR3: CASSLQREVGELFF. CDR3 sequence (DNA): TGCGCCAGCAGCTTACAGCGGGAGGTTGGGGAGCTGTTTTTT.

The genes are TRBV10-2 and TRBJ2-7, with 7 bases identical to TRBD1. This CDR3 region has 14 residues. The V segment lost 2 bases and the J segment 5 bases; nucleotides outside the gene matches: 6. Germline V gene sequence: CDR1 WSHSY, CDR2 SAAADI. CDR3 residues: CASSEEGARNEQYF. CDR3 bases: TGCGCCAGCAGTGAGGAGGGGGCGCGGAACGAGCAGTACTTC.

V gene TRBV29-1 combines with J gene TRBJ2-7; D remains unclear. With 3 bases removed from V and 0 bases from J, the gap between germline ends came to 12 bases. The CDR3 runs 14 residues. Germline V CDR1 and CDR2: SQVTM, ANQGSEA. DNA for the CDR3: TGCAGCGTTGAGCCCCTGACATCCTCCTACGAGCAGTACTTC. Residues: CSVEPLTSSYEQYF.

The chain links TRBV6-5 to TRBJ1-5; 8 bases are a match to TRBD1. The germline V gene encodes CDR1 MNHEY and CDR2 SVGAGI. CDR3 length: 14 residues. V shed 7 bases and J 3 bases; nucleotides not matched to a gene: 5. The CDR3 DNA is TGTGCCAGCACGGCGGGACAGGACAATCAGCCCCAGCATTTT. Translating it yields CASTAGQDNQPQHF.

In regard to this clone: Other DNA variants within this sample encode the same CDR3. The chain employs TRBV27 and TRBJ2-7; 9 positions agree with TRBD2. Looked up from germline, CDR1 is MNHEY and CDR2 is SMNVEV (reference sequence). Germline trimming cut 4 bases from V and 0 bases from J; bases unmatched to any gene: 1. This CDR3 spans 14 amino acids. CDR3 sequence (DNA): TGTGCCAGCAGTTGGCGGGAGGGCTCCTACGAGCAGTACTTC. This codes for CASSWREGSYEQYF.

V is TRBV20-1 and J is TRBJ2-3, with D perhaps TRBD1 (5 bases). Trimming removed 5 bases from V and 5 bases from J, with 8 bases in between. Germline V gene data show CDR1 as DFQATT and CDR2 as SNEGSKA (reference sequence). The CDR3 has 11 residues. CDR3: CSAGQIDTQYF. In DNA form, the CDR3 reads TGCAGTGCTGGACAAATAGATACGCAGTATTTT.

Written as DNA, the CDR3 is TGTGCCAGCAGCGCGAGGACAGGGCAAGTCAATGAGCAGTTCTTC. It is translated as CASSARTGQVNEQFF. The chain carries TRBV5-4 and TRBJ2-1; 8 bases align to TRBD1. The CDR3 runs to 15 residues. CDR1 is SGHNT and CDR2 is YYREEE in the germline V gene (reference sequence). The junction had 9 bases not matched to a gene; V was cut back by 4 bases and J by 6 bases.

The chain employs TRBV4-1 and TRBJ1-3, with no clear D. The CDR3 totals 18 residues. V gave up 0 bases and J gave up 0 bases, with 15 bases separating them. CDR1 is MGHRA and CDR2 is YSYEKL in the germline V gene. Written as DNA, the CDR3 is TGCGCCAGCAGCCAAGAACTTCCTCCAACAGTCTCTGGAAACACCATATATTTT. It is translated as CASSQELPPTVSGNTIYF.

This CDR3 is CASSPSGQPNTGELFF. CDR3 coding DNA: TGTGCCAGCAGCCCAAGCGGACAGCCGAACACCGGGGAGCTGTTTTTT. The genes are TRBV7-9 and TRBJ2-2; perhaps TRBD1 as D (6 bases). The CDR3 has 16 residues. The ends were cut back, 5 bases at V and 0 bases at J, with 13 bases in the middle. The germline V gene encodes CDR1 SEHNR and CDR2 FQNEAQ (reference sequence).

This clone was seen a single time. The J gene is TRBJ2-7, the V gene TRBV23-1, with D possibly TRBD2 on 5 matching bases. TRBV23-1 falls under the ORF class, with uncertain function. The CDR3 consists of 18 residues. The germline V and J ends were trimmed by 3 bases and 6 bases, with 27 bases remaining between them. CDR3 amino acids: CASSHPDTRPLEFLEQYF. The CDR3 DNA reads as TGCGCCAGCAGTCATCCGGATACTAGACCCCTTGAGTTCCTCGAGCAGTACTTC.

V gene TRBV5-1 combines with J gene TRBJ2-3; 7 bases agree with TRBD2. Germline CDR1 and CDR2: SGHRS and YFSETQ. V was pared by 1 base and J by 0 bases, with 5 bases of the junction left unmatched. This CDR3 contains 16 residues. DNA of the CDR3: TGCGCCAGCAGCTTGATCGGGACTACCAGCACAGATACGCAGTATTTT. This gives the protein CASSLIGTTSTDTQYF.

The V and J genes are TRBV5-5 and TRBJ2-2; D might be TRBD2 (5 bases). The V and J ends lost 5 bases and 6 bases respectively, with 17 bases between them. The CDR3 totals 15 residues. CDR1 and CDR2 from the germline V gene are SGHKS and YYEKEE (reference sequence). CDR3 coding DNA: TGTGCCAGCAGGGGCATGTTGAGGGCCCCCGGGGAGCTGTTTTTT. Translating gives CASRGMLRAPGELFF. Supplemented by reference TRBV5-5 and TRBJ2-2, the full variable domain reads DAGVTQSPTHLIKTRGQQVTLRCSPISGHKSVSWYQQVLGQGPQFIFQYYEKEERGRGNFPDRFSARQFPNYSSELNVNALLLGDSALYLCASRGMLRAPGELFFGEGSRLTVL.

The chain couples TRBV2 to TRBJ2-5; D possibly corresponds to TRBD2 (6 bases). The CDR3 totals 15 residues. V was trimmed by 2 bases and J by 4 bases, leaving 14 bases between them. Germline CDR1 reads SNHLY; CDR2 reads FYNNEI. In DNA, the CDR3 is TGTGCCAGCAGTGAACGGCTAGCGATGTCAGAGACCCAGTACTTC. It specifies CASSERLAMSETQYF.

This chain uses TRBV7-9 with TRBJ2-7, with D tentatively TRBD2 (6 bases). CDR1 and CDR2 from the germline V gene are SEHNR and FQNEAQ (reference sequence). The CDR3 runs to 15 residues. Trimming stripped 1 base from V and 3 bases from J, with 13 bases between. The CDR3 DNA reads TGTGCCAGCAGCTTAGTAGGAGCGGGTTTCTACGAGCAGTACTTC. Translated, it gives CASSLVGAGFYEQYF.

J is TRBJ2-2 and V is TRBV10-2, with a tentative D call TRBD2 (6 bases). This CDR3 has 15 residues. Per germline, CDR1 WSHSY and CDR2 SAAADI. Trimming stripped 4 bases from V and 1 base from J, with 10 bases between. CDR3 nucleotide sequence: TGCGCCAGCAGTGCGGCGGGGCTGAACACCGGGGAGCTGTTTTTT. Encoded protein: CASSAAGLNTGELFF.